A selection of T cell receptor beta chains follows, all from one sample in a study of cytomegalovirus exposure and HLA in healthy donors. Generated by immunoSEQ multiplex PCR, the TCRdb table keeps only in-frame clones and is missing some. Seen here are roughly 150,000 clones, roughly 10% observed once, and the top ten hold about 1.9%. Material for sequencing was PBMCs. These receptors all stem from a man aged 45 to 65 in good health and CMV-seronegative. The CDR3 runs from the conserved cysteine through the conserved F or W. D genes are given only for firm matches. Size is omitted from some rows. Given values are once, few, many or a class for expanded clones.

cdr3_aa cdr3_nt clone_size j_call d_call v_call
CASSPTAGNQPQHF TGTGCCAGCAGCCCAACGGCAGGGAATCAGCCCCAGCATTTT NA TRBJ1-5 NA TRBV7-2
CASSLAGYEQYF TGTGCCAGCAGCTTAGCGGGCTACGAGCAGTACTTC few TRBJ2-7 NA TRBV11-2
CASSETTGLGGEKLFF TGTGCCAGCAGTGAAACGACGGGCCTCGGGGGTGAAAAACTGTTTTTT few TRBJ1-4 NA TRBV6-1
CASSFGQGIIGELFF TGTGCCAGCAGCTTTGGACAGGGCATCATCGGGGAGCTGTTTTTT few TRBJ2-2 TRBD1 TRBV11-3
CASSRGTRGDTQYF TGTGCCAGCTCACGGGGGACAAGAGGGGATACGCAGTATTTT few TRBJ2-3 NA TRBV18
CASSLTGLAYEQYF TGCGCCAGCAGCTTGACAGGGTTGGCCTACGAGCAGTACTTC NA TRBJ2-7 NA TRBV5-1
CARQDTYEQYF TGTGCCAGACAAGATACCTACGAGCAGTACTTC NA TRBJ2-7 NA TRBV9
CATKRLTGNENTEAFF TGTGCCACTAAACGGTTGACAGGGAATGAAAACACTGAAGCTTTCTTT NA TRBJ1-1 TRBD1 TRBV10-3
CASSPLGQGTSYEQYF TGTGCCAGCAGTCCCCTGGGACAGGGGACCTCCTACGAGCAGTACTTC few TRBJ2-7 TRBD1 TRBV28
CASSVEGRPYEQYF TGTGCCAGCAGCGTGGAAGGGAGGCCCTACGAGCAGTACTTC NA TRBJ2-7 NA TRBV9
CASSYLDRANYGYTF TGTGCCAGCAGTTACCTGGACAGAGCTAACTATGGCTACACCTTC few TRBJ1-2 NA TRBV6-5
CASSTPPGTRMSYGYTF TGTGCCAGTAGTACACCCCCCGGGACAAGGATGAGCTATGGCTACACCTTC NA TRBJ1-2 NA TRBV19
CASRDRVSNQPQHF TGTGCAAGTCGCGACAGGGTTAGCAATCAGCCCCAGCATTTT NA TRBJ1-5 NA TRBV12-2
CASSLGLGPRELFF TGTGCCAGCAGCTTGGGACTAGGGCCGAGGGAGCTGTTTTTT few TRBJ2-2 NA TRBV5-6
CAPRTGPAGELFF TGTGCCCCCCGGACAGGGCCCGCCGGGGAGCTGTTTTTT few TRBJ2-2 TRBD1 TRBV25-1
CASSRGGDLVNTIYF TGTGCCAGCAGTCGAGGGGGGGATCTGGTAAACACCATATATTTT few TRBJ1-3 NA TRBV9
CASSLGDPGLGETQYF TGTGCCAGCAGCCTGGGTGACCCGGGACTAGGAGAGACCCAGTACTTC few TRBJ2-5 TRBD2 TRBV11-3
CASSDKSGTGSTDTQYF TGTGCCAGCAGTGATAAATCCGGGACAGGGAGTACAGATACGCAGTATTTT NA TRBJ2-3 TRBD1 TRBV9
CASSPAGTYNEQFF TGCGCCAGCAGTCCAGCGGGAACCTACAATGAGCAGTTCTTC few TRBJ2-1 TRBD2 TRBV10-2
CASSPVPLAGGRSGELFF TGCGCCAGCAGTCCCGTGCCCCTAGCGGGAGGGCGTTCCGGGGAGCTGTTTTTT NA TRBJ2-2 TRBD2 TRBV4-1
CASSLGQFTDTQYF TGTGCCAGCAGCTTGGGACAGTTCACAGATACGCAGTATTTT NA TRBJ2-3 NA TRBV5-6
CASSSDRGVNEQFF TGCGCCAGCAGCTCGGACAGGGGAGTGAATGAGCAGTTCTTC NA TRBJ2-1 TRBD1 TRBV5-1
CASSRDRANTEAFF TGTGCCAGCTCCCGGGACAGGGCTAACACTGAAGCTTTCTTT few TRBJ1-1 TRBD1 TRBV18
CASSLTGGAGDEQFF TGTGCCAGCAGTCTCACAGGGGGGGCTGGTGATGAGCAGTTCTTC few TRBJ2-1 NA TRBV27
CASSYSDRSYGYTF TGTGCCAGCAGTTACTCCGACAGATCCTATGGCTACACCTTC NA TRBJ1-2 NA TRBV6-6
CASSRQTGRNTGELFF TGTGCCAGCAGCAGACAGACAGGGAGGAACACCGGGGAGCTGTTTTTT few TRBJ2-2 TRBD1 TRBV6-6
CASSPTGWDGYTF TGTGCCAGCAGTCCGACCGGGTGGGATGGCTACACCTTC NA TRBJ1-2 NA TRBV6-6
CASSVGGVGQPQHF TGTGCCAGCAGCGTGGGCGGGGTGGGTCAGCCCCAGCATTTT NA TRBJ1-5 NA TRBV9
CASSPSSDRPNYGYTF TGTGCCAGCAGCCCATCTTCGGACAGACCTAACTATGGCTACACCTTC few TRBJ1-2 NA TRBV28
CASSYPGQPSGGYTF TGTGCCAGCAGTTATCCGGGACAACCCTCGGGGGGCTACACCTTC NA TRBJ1-2 NA TRBV28
CASSLGGGRASGANVLTF TGCGCCAGCAGCTTGGGGGGGGGCAGAGCCTCTGGGGCCAACGTCCTGACTTTC few TRBJ2-6 NA TRBV5-1
CASSLAATQGTEAFF TGCGCCAGCAGCTTGGCCGCGACCCAGGGCACTGAAGCTTTCTTT NA TRBJ1-1 NA TRBV5-1
CASSREPPNEKLFF TGTGCCAGCAGCCGGGAACCCCCTAATGAAAAACTGTTTTTT NA TRBJ1-4 NA TRBV7-9
CASSSPISGRGKFF TGTGCCAGCAGCTCCCCCATAAGCGGGAGGGGGAAGTTCTTC NA TRBJ2-1 TRBD2 TRBV7-9
CARSGLAGGNEQYF TGTGCCAGGTCCGGGTTAGCGGGAGGCAACGAGCAGTACTTC few TRBJ2-7 TRBD2 TRBV6-4
CASSADRAQETQYF TGTGCCAGCAGTGCCGACAGGGCCCAAGAGACCCAGTACTTC NA TRBJ2-5 TRBD1 TRBV27
CASSQDPHITSGNTIYF TGCGCCAGCAGCCAAGATCCCCACATAACCTCTGGAAACACCATATATTTT NA TRBJ1-3 NA TRBV4-1
CASSQDRAVAGDTDTQYF TGCGCCAGCAGCCAAGATCGGGCGGTAGCGGGAGATACAGATACGCAGTATTTT few TRBJ2-3 TRBD2 TRBV4-1
CASSLRGTDTQYF TGCGCCAGCAGCCTCCGGGGCACAGATACGCAGTATTTT NA TRBJ2-3 NA TRBV5-1
CASSPEAGNYNEQFF TGTGCCAGCAGCCCGGAAGCGGGCAACTACAATGAGCAGTTCTTC NA TRBJ2-1 NA TRBV6-4
CASSRGQETRAEAFF TGCGCCAGCAGCAGAGGACAGGAAACTAGAGCTGAAGCTTTCTTT few TRBJ1-1 TRBD1 TRBV5-1
CASSWRDRYNEQFF TGCGCCAGCAGCTGGAGGGACAGATACAATGAGCAGTTCTTC few TRBJ2-1 NA TRBV5-1